The T cell receptor beta chain under discussion was sequenced for a study of shared clonotypes between healthy human individuals. Study information: In total, the donors were two women and a few men aged 18 to 49. Study results and limitations: The authors expected sequencing depth to affect clonotype sharing among donors. Only blood was sampled; tissue repertoires likely differ.

In the case of this clone: Its antigen is undetermined.

The CDR3 covers 13 residues. V was cut by 6 bases and J by 7 bases, with 14 bases left in between. Per germline, CDR1 MNHEY and CDR2 SVGAGI. Clones were read by immunoSEQ multiplex PCR, and TCRdb kept only the in-frame ones, dropping some. This table has about 510,000 clones, 60% to 85% appearing once. V usage is TRBV6-5 and J usage is TRBJ2-3; D perhaps matches TRBD1 (6 bases). The sequence derives from a woman between 40 and 55 years old in good health. Some clones in this sample may be carry-over from other donors' samples. The sample comprised PBMCs. The CDR3, as DNA: TGTGCCAGCAGAACCACAGGGTTTAATACGCAGTATTTT. The encoded protein is CASRTTGFNTQYF.